This T cell receptor beta chain appears in the sequencing data of a study of T cell repertoires in cytomegalovirus infection. Study results and caveats: HLA-C-restricted CMV-specific TCR beta clonotypes were dominant in the ex vivo response.

TCRdb itself ran the reads through MiXCR, one entry per CDR3 protein. The sample includes under 850,000 distinct CDR3 sequences, around a third seen only once; the top ten take about 18%. Points on this clonotype: What it binds is not known.

Trimming removed 4 bases at V and 5 bases at J, with 17 bases between. The CDR3 consists of 15 residues. Germline V gene sequence: CDR1 SEHNR, CDR2 FQNEAQ (reference sequence). The material was cultured PBMCs, obtained from culture after CMV antigen stimulation. The sequence derives from a human donor in good health (CMV status not recorded). Some clones in this sample may be carry-over from other donors' samples. The rearrangement uses TRBV7-9 and TRBJ2-5; possible D gene TRBD2, 7 bases. For the CDR3, the DNA is TGTGCCAGCAGCTCCCTAGGGGGGGTCGGCGAGACCCAGTACTTC. Translating it yields CASSSLGGVGETQYF.